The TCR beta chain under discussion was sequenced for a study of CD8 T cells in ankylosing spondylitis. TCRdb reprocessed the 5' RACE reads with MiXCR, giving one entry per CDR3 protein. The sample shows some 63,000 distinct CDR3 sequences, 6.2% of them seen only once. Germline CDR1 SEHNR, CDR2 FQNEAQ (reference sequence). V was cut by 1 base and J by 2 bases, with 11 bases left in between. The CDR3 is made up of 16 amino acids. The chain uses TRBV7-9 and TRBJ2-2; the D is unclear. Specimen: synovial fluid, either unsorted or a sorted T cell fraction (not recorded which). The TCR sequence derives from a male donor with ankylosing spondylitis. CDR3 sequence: CASSLGSTANTGELFF. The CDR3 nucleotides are TGTGCCAGCAGCTTAGGTTCTACAGCCAACACCGGGGAGCTGTTTTTT.